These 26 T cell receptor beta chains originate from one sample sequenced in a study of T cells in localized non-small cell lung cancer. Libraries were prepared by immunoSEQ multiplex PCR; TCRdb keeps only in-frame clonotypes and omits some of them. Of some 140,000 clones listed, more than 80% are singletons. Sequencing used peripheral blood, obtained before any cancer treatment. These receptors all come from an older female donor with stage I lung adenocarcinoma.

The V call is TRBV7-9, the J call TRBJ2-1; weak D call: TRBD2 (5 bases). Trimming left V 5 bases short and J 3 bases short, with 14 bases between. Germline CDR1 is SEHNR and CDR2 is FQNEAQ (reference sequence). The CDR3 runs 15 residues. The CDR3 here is CASSATTQNYNEQFF. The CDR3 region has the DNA TGTGCCAGCAGCGCGACTACCCAGAACTACAATGAGCAGTTCTTC. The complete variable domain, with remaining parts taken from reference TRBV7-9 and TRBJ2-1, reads DTGVSQNPRHKITKRGQNVTFRCDPISEHNRLYWYRQTLGQGPEFLTYFQNEAQLEKSRLLSDRFSAERPKGSFSTLEIQRTEQGDSAMYLCASSATTQNYNEQFFGPGTRLTVL.

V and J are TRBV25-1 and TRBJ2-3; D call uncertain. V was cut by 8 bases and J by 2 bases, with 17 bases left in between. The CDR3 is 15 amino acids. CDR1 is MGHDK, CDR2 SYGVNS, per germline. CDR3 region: CASGKLDRNTDTQYF. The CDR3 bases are TGTGCCAGCGGGAAGCTAGATAGAAACACAGATACGCAGTATTTT.

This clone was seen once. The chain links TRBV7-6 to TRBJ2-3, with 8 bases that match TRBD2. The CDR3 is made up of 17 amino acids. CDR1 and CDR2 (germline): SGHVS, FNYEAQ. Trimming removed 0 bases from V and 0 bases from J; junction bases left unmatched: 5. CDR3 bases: TGTGCCAGCAGCTTAGCGGGCACTAGCGGAAGCACAGATACGCAGTATTTT. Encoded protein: CASSLAGTSGSTDTQYF.

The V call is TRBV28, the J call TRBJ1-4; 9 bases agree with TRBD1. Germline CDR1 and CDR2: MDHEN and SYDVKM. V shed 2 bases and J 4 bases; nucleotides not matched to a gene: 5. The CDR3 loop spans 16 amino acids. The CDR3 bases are TGTGCCAGCAGTTTAACCGGGACAGGGTTTAATGAAAAACTGTTTTTT. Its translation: CASSLTGTGFNEKLFF.

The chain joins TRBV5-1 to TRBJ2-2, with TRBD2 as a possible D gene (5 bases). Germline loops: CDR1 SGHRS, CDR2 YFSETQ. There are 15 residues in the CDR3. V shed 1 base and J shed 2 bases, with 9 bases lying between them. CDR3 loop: CASSLSSGNTGELFF. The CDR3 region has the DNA TGCGCCAGCAGCTTGTCCAGCGGTAACACCGGGGAGCTGTTTTTT.

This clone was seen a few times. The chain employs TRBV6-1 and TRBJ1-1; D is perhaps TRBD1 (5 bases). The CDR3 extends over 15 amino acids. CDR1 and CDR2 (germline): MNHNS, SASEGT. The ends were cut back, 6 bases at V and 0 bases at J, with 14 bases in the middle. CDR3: CASRRGPTVNTEAFF. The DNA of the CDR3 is TGTGCCAGCAGAAGGGGACCCACCGTGAACACTGAAGCTTTCTTT.

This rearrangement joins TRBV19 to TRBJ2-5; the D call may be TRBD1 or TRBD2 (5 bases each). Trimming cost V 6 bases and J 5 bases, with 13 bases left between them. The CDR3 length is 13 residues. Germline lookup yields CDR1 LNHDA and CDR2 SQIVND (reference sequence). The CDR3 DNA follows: TGTGCCAGTAGCACGGGGCCCCGGGAGACCCAGTACTTC. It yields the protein CASSTGPRETQYF.

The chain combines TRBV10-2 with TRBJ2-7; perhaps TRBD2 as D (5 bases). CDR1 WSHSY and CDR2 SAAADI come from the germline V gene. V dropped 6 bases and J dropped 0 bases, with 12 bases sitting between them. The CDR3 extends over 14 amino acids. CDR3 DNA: TGCGCCAGCAGGGAGCGGTATAGCTCCTACGAGCAGTACTTC. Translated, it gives CASRERYSSYEQYF.

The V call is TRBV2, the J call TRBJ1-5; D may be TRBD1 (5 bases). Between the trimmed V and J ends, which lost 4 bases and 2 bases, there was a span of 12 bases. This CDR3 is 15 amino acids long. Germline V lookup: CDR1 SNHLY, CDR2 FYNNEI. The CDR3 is CASSVGGMGNQPQHF. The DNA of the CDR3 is TGTGCCAGCAGTGTCGGGGGTATGGGCAATCAGCCCCAGCATTTT.

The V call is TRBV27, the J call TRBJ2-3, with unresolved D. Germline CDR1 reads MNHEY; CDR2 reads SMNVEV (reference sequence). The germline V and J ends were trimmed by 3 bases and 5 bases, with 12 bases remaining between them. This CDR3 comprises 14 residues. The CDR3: CASSLESGVDTQYF. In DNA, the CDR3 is TGTGCCAGCAGTTTGGAGTCTGGAGTAGATACGCAGTATTTT.

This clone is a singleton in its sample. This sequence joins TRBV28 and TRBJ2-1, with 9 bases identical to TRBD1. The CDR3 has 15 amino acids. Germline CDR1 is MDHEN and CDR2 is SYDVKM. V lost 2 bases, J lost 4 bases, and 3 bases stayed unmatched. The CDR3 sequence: CASSLPGTGYNEQFF. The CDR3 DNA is TGTGCCAGCAGTTTACCCGGGACAGGGTACAATGAGCAGTTCTTC.

CDR3 nucleotides: TGCGCCAGCAGCTTACAGGAGTTGAACACTGAAGCTTTCTTT. This translates into CASSLQELNTEAFF. This chain links TRBV5-1 with TRBJ1-1, with a tentative D call TRBD1 (5 bases). CDR1 and CDR2 from the germline V gene are SGHRS and YFSETQ. This CDR3 has 14 residues. Trimming stripped 2 bases from V and 0 bases from J, with 8 bases between.

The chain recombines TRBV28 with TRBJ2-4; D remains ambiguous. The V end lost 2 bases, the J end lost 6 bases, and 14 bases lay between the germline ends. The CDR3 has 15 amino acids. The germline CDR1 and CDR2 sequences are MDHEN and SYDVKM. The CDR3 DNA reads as TGTGCCAGCAGTTTAGACCCAGCTCGTGGAAACATTCAGTACTTC. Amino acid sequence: CASSLDPARGNIQYF.

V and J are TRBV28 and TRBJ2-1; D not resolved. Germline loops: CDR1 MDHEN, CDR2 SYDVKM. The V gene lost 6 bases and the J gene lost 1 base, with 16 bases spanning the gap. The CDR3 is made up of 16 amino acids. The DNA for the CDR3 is TGTGCCAGCAGACCCAGACTCGCCCCATCCTACAATGAGCAGTTCTTC. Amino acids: CASRPRLAPSYNEQFF.

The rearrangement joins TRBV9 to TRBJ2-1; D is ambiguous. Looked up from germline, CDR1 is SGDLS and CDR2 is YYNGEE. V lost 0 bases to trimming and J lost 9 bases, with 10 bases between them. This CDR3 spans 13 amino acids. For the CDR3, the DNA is TGTGCCAGCAGCGTAGTTTTTGGCGGTGAGCAGTTCTTC. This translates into CASSVVFGGEQFF.

The CDR3, as DNA: TGTGCCAGTTCCATTGGGGGACTAGCGGGAGGCGGGGCCAACGTCCTGACTTTC. Its translation is CASSIGGLAGGGANVLTF. The chain couples TRBV19 to TRBJ2-6, with 15 nucleotides matching TRBD2. The germline gives CDR1 LNHDA, CDR2 SQIVND (reference sequence). Trimming took 8 bases from V and 4 from J; bases not matched to a gene: 9. CDR3 length equals 18 residues.

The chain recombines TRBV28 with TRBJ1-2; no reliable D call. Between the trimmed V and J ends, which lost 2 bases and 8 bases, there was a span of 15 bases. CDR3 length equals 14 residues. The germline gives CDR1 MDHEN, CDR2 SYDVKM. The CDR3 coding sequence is TGTGCCAGCAGTTTAAAGCGGAGCTCGGGGGGCTACACCTTC. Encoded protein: CASSLKRSSGGYTF.

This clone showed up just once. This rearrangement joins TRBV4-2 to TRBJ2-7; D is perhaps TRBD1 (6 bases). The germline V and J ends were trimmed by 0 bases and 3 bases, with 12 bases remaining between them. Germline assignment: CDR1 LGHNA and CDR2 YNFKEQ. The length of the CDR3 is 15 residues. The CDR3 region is CASSQDFRTDYEQYF. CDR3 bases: TGTGCCAGCAGCCAAGATTTTCGGACAGACTACGAGCAGTACTTC.

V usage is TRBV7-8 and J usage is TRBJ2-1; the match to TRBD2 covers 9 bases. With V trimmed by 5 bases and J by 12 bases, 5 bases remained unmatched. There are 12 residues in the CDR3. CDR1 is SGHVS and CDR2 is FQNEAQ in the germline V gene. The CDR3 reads CASSPSGVGQFF. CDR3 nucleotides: TGTGCCAGCAGCCCTAGCGGGGTGGGGCAGTTCTTC. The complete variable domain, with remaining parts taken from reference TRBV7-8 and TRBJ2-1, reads GAGVSQSPRYKVAKRGQDVALRCDPISGHVSLFWYQQALGQGPEFLTYFQNEAQLDKSGLPSDRFFAERPEGSVSTLKIQRTQQEDSAVYLCASSPSGVGQFFGPGTRLTVL.

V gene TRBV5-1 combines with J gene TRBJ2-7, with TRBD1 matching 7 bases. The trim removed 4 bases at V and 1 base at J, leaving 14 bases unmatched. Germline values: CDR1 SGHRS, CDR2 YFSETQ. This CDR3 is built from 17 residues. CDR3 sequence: CASSHLPDRVVSYEQYF. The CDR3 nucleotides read TGCGCCAGCAGCCACCTCCCTGACAGGGTAGTATCCTACGAGCAGTACTTC.

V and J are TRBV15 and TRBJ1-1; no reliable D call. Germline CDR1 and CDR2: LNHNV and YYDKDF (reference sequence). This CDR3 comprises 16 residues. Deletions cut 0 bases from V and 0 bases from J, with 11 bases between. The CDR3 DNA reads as TGTGCCACCAGCAGAGAGCGAGGACGGCTGAACACTGAAGCTTTCTTT. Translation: CATSRERGRLNTEAFF.

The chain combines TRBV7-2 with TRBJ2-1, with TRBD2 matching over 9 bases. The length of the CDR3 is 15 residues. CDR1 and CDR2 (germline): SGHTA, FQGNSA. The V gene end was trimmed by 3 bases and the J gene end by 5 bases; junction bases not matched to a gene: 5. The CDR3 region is CASSFRRGGNNEQFF. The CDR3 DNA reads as TGTGCCAGCAGCTTTCGGCGGGGGGGAAACAATGAGCAGTTCTTC.

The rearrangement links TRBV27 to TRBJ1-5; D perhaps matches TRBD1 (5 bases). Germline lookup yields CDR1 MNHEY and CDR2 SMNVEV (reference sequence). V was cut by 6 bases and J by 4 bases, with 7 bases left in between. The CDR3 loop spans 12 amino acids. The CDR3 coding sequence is TGTGCCAGCAGGGGGGGGAATCAGCCCCAGCATTTT. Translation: CASRGGNQPQHF.

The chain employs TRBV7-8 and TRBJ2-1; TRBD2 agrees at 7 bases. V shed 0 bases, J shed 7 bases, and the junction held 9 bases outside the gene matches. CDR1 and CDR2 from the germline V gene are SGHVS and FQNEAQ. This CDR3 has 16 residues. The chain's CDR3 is CASSLAAGVLLNEQFF. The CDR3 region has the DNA TGTGCCAGCAGCTTAGCTGCGGGAGTACTGCTTAATGAGCAGTTCTTC.

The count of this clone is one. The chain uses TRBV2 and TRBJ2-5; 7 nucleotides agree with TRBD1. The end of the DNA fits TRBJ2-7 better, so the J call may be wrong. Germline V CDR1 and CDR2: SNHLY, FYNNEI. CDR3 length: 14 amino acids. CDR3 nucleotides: TGTGCCAGCAGTGTCGGGACAGCAGCCTACGAGCAGTACTTC. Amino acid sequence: CASSVGTAAYEQYF.

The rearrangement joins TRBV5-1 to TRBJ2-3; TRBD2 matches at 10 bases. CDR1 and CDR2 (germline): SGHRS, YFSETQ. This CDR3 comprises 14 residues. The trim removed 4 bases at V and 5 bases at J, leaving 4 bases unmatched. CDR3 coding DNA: TGCGCCAGCAGCCCACTAGCGGGACTAGATACGCAGTATTTT. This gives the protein CASSPLAGLDTQYF.